One sample yielded the 2 T cell receptor beta chains listed below, sequenced in a study of blood T cell repertoires in COVID-19. Method: immunoSEQ multiplex PCR; TCRdb's copy keeps in-frame clones and lacks some. This sample carries some 250,000 clones, 82% of them seen once, and the ten largest clones take over 10%. The sequenced sample consisted of peripheral blood. Receptors originate from a woman aged 55-69 years with active or convalescent COVID-19.

The chain uses TRBV4-2 and TRBJ1-2; possible D gene TRBD1, 6 bases. The germline gives CDR1 LGHNA, CDR2 YNFKEQ. The CDR3 is made up of 16 amino acids. Trimming removed 0 bases from V and 1 base from J, with 12 bases in between. CDR3 nucleotides: TGTGCCAGCAGCCAAGATCAGGGGCAGGATAACTATGGCTACACCTTC. Its protein is CASSQDQGQDNYGYTF.

The chain recombines TRBV27 with TRBJ2-7; D may be TRBD2 (6 bases). Germline-derived CDR1 and CDR2 are MNHEY and SMNVEV (reference sequence). V lost 2 bases and J 6 bases, leaving 11 bases between the germline ends. This CDR3 contains 13 residues. The DNA of the CDR3 is TGTGCCAGCAGTTTACAGAGGGGAGGCGAGCAGTACTTC. Its protein product is CASSLQRGGEQYF.